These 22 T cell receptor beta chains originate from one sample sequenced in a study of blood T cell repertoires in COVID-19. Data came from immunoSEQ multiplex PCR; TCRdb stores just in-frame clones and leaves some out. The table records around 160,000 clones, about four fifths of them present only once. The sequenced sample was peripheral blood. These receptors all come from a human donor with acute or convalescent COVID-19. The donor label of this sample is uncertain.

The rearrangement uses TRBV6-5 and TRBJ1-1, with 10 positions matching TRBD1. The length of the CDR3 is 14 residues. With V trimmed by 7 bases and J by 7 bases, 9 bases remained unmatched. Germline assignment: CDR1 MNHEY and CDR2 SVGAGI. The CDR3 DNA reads TGTGCCAGCACCCCGACAGGGGGCGACGATGAAGCTTTCTTT. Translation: CASTPTGGDDEAFF.

The CDR3, as DNA: TGTGCCAGCAGTTTATTCGGTGCCGGCGGGAACACTGAAGCTTTCTTT. Protein sequence: CASSLFGAGGNTEAFF. V is TRBV27 and J is TRBJ1-1; no firm D call. Germline V gives CDR1 MNHEY, CDR2 SMNVEV (reference sequence). V was trimmed by 1 base and J by 1 base, leaving 13 bases between them. This CDR3 comprises 16 residues.

CDR3 loop: CASSQGGQGEEKLFF. In nucleotides, the CDR3 is TGTGCCAGCAGCCAAGGCGGACAGGGAGAGGAAAAACTGTTTTTT. This chain links TRBV4-2 with TRBJ1-4, with 8 bases aligning to TRBD1. V shed 1 base, J shed 8 bases, and the junction held 6 bases outside the gene matches. CDR1 LGHNA and CDR2 YNFKEQ come from the germline V gene. The CDR3 consists of 15 residues.

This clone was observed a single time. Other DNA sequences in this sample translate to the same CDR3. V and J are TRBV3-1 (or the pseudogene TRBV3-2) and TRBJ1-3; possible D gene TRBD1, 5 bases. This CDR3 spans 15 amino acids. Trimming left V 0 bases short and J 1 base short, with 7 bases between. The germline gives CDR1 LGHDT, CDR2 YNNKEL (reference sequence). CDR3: CASSQDRVSGNTIYF. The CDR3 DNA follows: TGTGCCAGCAGCCAAGACAGGGTGTCTGGAAACACCATATATTTT.

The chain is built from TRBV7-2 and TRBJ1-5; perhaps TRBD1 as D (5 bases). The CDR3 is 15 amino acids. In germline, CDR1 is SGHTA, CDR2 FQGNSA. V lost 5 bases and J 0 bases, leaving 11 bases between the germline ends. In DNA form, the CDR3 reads TGTGCCAGCAGCCGTACAGGCGCTAGCAATCAGCCCCAGCATTTT. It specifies CASSRTGASNQPQHF.

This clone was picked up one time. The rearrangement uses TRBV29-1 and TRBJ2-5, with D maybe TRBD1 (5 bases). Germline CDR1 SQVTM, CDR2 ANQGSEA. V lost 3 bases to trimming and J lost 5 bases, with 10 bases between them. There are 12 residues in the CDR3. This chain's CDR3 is CSVELSGETQYF. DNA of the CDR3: TGCAGCGTTGAGCTCTCAGGGGAGACCCAGTACTTC.

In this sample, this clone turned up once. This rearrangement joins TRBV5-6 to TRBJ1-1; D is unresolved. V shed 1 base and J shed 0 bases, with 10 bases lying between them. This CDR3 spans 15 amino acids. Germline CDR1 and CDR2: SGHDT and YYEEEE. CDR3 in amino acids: CASSLPYGLNTEAFF. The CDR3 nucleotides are TGTGCCAGCAGCTTGCCGTACGGTCTGAACACTGAAGCTTTCTTT.

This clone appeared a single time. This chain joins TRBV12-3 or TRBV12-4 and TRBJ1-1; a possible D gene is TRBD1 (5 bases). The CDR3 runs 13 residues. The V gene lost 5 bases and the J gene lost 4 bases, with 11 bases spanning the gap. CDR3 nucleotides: TGTGCCAGCAGTCAGACAGAAGGCACTGAAGCTTTCTTT. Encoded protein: CASSQTEGTEAFF.

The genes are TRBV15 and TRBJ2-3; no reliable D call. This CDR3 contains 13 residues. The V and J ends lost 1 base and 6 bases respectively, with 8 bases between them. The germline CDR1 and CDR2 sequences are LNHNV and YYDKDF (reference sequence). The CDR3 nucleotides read TGTGCCACCAGCAGAGGGCCGTTGGATACGCAGTATTTT. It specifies CATSRGPLDTQYF.

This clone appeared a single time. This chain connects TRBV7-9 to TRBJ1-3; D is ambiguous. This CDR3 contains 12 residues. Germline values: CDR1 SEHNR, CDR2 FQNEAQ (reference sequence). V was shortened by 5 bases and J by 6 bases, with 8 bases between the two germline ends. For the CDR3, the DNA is TGTGCCAGCAGCCCCCAGGAAAACACCATATATTTT. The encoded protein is CASSPQENTIYF.

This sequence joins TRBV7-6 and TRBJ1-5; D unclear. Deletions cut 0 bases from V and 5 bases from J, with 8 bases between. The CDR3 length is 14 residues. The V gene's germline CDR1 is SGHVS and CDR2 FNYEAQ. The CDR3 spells CASSLADGDQPQHF. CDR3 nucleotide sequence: TGTGCCAGCAGCTTAGCTGACGGAGATCAGCCCCAGCATTTT.

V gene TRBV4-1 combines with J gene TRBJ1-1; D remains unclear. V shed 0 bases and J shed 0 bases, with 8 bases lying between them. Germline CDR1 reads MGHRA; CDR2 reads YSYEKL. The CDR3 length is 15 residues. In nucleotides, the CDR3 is TGCGCCAGCAGCCAAGATGAGGGCCTGAACACTGAAGCTTTCTTT. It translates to CASSQDEGLNTEAFF.

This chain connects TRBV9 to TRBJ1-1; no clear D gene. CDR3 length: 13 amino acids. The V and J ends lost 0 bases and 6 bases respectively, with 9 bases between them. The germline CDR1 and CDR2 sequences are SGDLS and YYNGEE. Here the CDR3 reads CASSVVDDSEAFF. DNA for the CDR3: TGTGCCAGCAGCGTAGTTGACGACTCTGAAGCTTTCTTT.

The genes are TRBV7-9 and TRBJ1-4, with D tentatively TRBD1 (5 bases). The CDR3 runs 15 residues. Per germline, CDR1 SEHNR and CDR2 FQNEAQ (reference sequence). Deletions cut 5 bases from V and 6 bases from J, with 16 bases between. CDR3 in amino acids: CASSPTALGHEKLFF. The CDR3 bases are TGTGCCAGCAGCCCTACCGCCTTGGGGCATGAAAAACTGTTTTTT. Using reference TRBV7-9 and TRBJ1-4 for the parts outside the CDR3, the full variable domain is DTGVSQNPRHKITKRGQNVTFRCDPISEHNRLYWYRQTLGQGPEFLTYFQNEAQLEKSRLLSDRFSAERPKGSFSTLEIQRTEQGDSAMYLCASSPTALGHEKLFFGSGTQLSVL.

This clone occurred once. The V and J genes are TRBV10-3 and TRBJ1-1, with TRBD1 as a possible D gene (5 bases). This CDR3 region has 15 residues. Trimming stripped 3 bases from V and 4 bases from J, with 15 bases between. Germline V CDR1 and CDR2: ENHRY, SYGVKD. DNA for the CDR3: TGTGCCATCAGTGACCCCGGCAGGGCGGTCACTGAAGCTTTCTTT. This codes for CAISDPGRAVTEAFF.

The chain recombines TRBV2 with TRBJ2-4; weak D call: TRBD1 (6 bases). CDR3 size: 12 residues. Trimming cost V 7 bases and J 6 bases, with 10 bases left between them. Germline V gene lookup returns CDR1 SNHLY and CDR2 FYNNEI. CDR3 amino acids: CASNPQGNIQYF. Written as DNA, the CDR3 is TGTGCCAGCAACCCACAGGGAAACATTCAGTACTTC.

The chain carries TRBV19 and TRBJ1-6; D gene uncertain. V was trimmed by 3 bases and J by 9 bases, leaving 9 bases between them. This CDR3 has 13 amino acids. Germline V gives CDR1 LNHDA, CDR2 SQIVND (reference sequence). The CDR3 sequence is CASSMALLSPLHF. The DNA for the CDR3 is TGTGCCAGTAGTATGGCCCTCCTTTCACCCCTCCACTTT.

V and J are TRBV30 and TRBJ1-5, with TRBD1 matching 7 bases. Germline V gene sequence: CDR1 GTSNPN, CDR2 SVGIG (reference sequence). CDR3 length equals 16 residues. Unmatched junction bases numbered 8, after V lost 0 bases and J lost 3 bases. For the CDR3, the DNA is TGTGCCTGGAGTGTAAGGGCAGGGGGAAACAATCAGCCCCAGCATTTT. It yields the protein CAWSVRAGGNNQPQHF.

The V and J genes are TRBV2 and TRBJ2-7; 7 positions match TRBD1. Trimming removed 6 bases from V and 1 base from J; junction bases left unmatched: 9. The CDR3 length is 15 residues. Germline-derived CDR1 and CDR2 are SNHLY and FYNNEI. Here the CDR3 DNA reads TGTGCCAGCAGGACCGGGACAGAGAATTCCTACGAGCAGTACGTC. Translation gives CASRTGTENSYEQYV.

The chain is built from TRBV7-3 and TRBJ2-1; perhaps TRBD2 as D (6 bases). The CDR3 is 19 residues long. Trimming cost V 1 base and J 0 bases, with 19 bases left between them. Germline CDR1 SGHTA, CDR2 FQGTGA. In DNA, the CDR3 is TGTGCCAGCAGCTTAAGTGTGTCTAGCGTGATGAGCTCCTACAATGAGCAGTTCTTC. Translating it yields CASSLSVSSVMSSYNEQFF. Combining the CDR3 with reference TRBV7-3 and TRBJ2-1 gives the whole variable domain GAGVSQTPSNKVTEKGKYVELRCDPISGHTALYWYRQSLGQGPEFLIYFQGTGAADDSGLPNDRFFAVRPEGSVSTLKIQRTERGDSAVYLCASSLSVSSVMSSYNEQFFGPGTRLTVL.

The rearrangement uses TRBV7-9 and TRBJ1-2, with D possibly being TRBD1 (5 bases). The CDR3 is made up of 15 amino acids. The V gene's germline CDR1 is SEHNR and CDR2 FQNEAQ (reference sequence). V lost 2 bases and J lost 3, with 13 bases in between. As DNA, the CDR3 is TGTGCCAGCAGCTTAACTCCGGACACGTACTATGGCTACACCTTC. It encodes CASSLTPDTYYGYTF.

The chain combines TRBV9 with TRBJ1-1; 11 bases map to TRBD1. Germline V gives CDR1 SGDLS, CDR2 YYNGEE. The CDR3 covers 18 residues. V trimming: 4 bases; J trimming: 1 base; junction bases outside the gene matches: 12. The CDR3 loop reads CASSLGPGTGGRNTEAFF. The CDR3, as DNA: TGTGCCAGCAGCCTAGGCCCCGGGACAGGGGGACGGAACACTGAAGCTTTCTTT.